This TCR beta chain comes out of a study of vaccination and CD4 T cells after COVID-19. Background on the study: Convalescent participants consisted of six males and four females, two being Hispanic.

The CDR3 consists of 14 residues. Per germline, CDR1 LNHNV and CDR2 YYDKDF (reference sequence). The germline V and J ends were trimmed by 1 base and 1 base, with 4 bases remaining between them. This clonotype was seen only a few times. Its target is not known. Cultured CD4+ T-cell DNA underwent Oncomine TCR Beta short-read sequencing. The authors extracted genomic DNA from cultured CD4+ T cells. TCRdb reprocessed the PCR reads via MiXCR and lists one record per CDR3 protein. The sample yields under 30,000 distinct CDR3 sequences, around two thirds seen once. Treatment in this sample: approximately 11-day PBMC culture with coronavirus spike peptide pools or control peptides (ViraFEST assay). ViraFEST enlarged antigen-specific T cell populations with peptide pools and afterwards sequenced TCRs. Two million PBMCs went into each well for culture with 8 to 10 IU/ml IL-2 and approximately 9 ug/ml peptide pools.

The gene calls are TRBV15 and TRBJ2-2; D gene unclear. The sequencing used CD4+ T cells from blood, cultured in vitro, collected after SARS-CoV-2 vaccination. This TCR derives from a human donor who received a COVID-19 vaccine. CDR3 sequence reads: CATSRAKNTGELFF. CDR3 nucleotide sequence: TGTGCCACCAGCAGAGCGAAGAACACCGGGGAGCTGTTTTTT.